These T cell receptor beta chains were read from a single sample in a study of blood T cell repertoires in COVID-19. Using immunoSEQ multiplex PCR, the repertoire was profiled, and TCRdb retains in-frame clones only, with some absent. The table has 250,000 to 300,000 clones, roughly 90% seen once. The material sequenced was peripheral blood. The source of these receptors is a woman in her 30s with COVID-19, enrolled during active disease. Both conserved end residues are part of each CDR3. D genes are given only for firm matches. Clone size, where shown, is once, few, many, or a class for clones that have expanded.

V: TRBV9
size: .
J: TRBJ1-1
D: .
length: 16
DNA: TGTGCCAGCAGCGTAGAGCCGTTACAGGGTTACACTGAAGCTTTCTTT
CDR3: CASSVEPLQGYTEAFF

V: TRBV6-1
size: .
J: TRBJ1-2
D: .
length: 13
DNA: TGTGCCAGCAGTGAGTTGGGGAGCTATGGCTACACCTTC
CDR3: CASSELGSYGYTF

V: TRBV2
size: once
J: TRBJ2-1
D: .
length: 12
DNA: TGTGCCGTGGGATCCGGGGGCAATGAGCAGTTCTTC
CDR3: CAVGSGGNEQFF

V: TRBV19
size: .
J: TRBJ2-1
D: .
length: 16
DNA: TGTGCCAGTAGTACACCGACAGGTCCATACTACAATGAGCAGTTCTTC
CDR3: CASSTPTGPYYNEQFF

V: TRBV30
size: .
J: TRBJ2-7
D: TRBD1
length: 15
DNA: TGTGCCTGGACCCAAGATGGGACAGGGGGAAGCGAGCAGTACTTC
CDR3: CAWTQDGTGGSEQYF

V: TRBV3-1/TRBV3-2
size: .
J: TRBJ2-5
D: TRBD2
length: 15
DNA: TGTGCCAGCAGCCCCTCCAGCGGGAGGTCAGAGACCCAGTACTTC
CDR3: CASSPSSGRSETQYF

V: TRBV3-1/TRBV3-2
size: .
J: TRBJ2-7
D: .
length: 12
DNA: TGTGCCAGCAGCCAAGAAAATTGGCAGCAGTACTTC
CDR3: CASSQENWQQYF

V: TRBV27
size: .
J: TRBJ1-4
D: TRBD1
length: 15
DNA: TGTGCCAGCAGTTCCCTGACAGGGGTGGGAGAAAAACTGTTTTTT
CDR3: CASSSLTGVGEKLFF

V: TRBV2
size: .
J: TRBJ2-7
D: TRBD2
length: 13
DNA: TGTGCCAGCACGAGACTAGCGGTCCACGAGCAGTACTTC
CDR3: CASTRLAVHEQYF

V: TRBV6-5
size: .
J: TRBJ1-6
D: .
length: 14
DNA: TGTGCCAGCACACTACCCAGTAATGATTCACCCCTCCACTTT
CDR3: CASTLPSNDSPLHF

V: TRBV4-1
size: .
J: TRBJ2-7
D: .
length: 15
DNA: TGCGCCAGCAGCCCCTTGCCAGCGCCTAGGTACGAGCAGTACTTC
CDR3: CASSPLPAPRYEQYF

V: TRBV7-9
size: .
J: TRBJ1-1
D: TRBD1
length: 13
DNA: TGTGCCAGCAGCTTAGAGGGACAGGGTAGGACTTTCTTT
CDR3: CASSLEGQGRTFF

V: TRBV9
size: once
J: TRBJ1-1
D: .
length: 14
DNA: TGTGCCAGCAGCGCCGAGGGTGTGAACACTGAAGCTTTCTTT
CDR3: CASSAEGVNTEAFF

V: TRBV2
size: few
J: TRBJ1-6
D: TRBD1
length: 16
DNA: TGTGCCAGCAGTGAAAGCCCGACAGGGTTGGGCTCACCCCTCCACTTT
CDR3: CASSESPTGLGSPLHF

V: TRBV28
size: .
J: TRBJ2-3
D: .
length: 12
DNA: TGTGCCAGCAGGAAGGGGATACATACGCAGTATTTT
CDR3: CASRKGIHTQYF

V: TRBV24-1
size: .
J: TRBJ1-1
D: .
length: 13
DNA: TGTGCCACCAGTGGGGTAAGGGGAACTGAAGCTTTCTTT
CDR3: CATSGVRGTEAFF

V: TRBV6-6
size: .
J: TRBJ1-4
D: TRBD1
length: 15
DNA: TGTGCCAGCAGTTTCGGGGACAGGAGTAATGAAAAACTGTTTTTT
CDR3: CASSFGDRSNEKLFF

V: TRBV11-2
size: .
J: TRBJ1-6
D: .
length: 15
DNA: TGTGCCAGCAGCTCGGTCACAGGGTCTAATTCACCCCTCCACTTT
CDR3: CASSSVTGSNSPLHF

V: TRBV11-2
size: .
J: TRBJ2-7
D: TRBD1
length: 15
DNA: TGTGCCAGCAGAAAACCGGGACAGGGCTACTACGAGCAGTACTTC
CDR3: CASRKPGQGYYEQYF

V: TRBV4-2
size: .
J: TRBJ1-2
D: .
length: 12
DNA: TGTGCCAGCAGCCAAGTCCAGGGTGGCTACACCTTC
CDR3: CASSQVQGGYTF

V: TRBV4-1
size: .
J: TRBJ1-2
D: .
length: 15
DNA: TGCGCCAGCAGCCAAGTTCTGGGGGCGCCGGAAGGCTACACCTTC
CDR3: CASSQVLGAPEGYTF

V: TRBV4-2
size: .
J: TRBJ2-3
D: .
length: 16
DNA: TGTGCCAGCAGCCCAGCCGGAGGGGCTGGGGTAGATACGCAGTATTTT
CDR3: CASSPAGGAGVDTQYF

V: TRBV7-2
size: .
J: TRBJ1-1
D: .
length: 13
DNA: TGTGCCAGCAGCTTAGGGGGGCAGGGATCAGCTTTCTTT
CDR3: CASSLGGQGSAFF

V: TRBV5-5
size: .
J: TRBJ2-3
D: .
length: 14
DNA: TGTGCCAGCAGCTTTGGGCCCTACACAGATACGCAGTATTTT
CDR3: CASSFGPYTDTQYF

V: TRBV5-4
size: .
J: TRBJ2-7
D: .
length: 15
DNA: TGTGCCAGCAGCTCGGTCGCGCGGGACGCTGGCGAGCAGTACTTC
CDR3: CASSSVARDAGEQYF